The clone carrying this TCR beta chain is a singleton in its sample. Through a sample-barcoded 5' primer and a J-beta primer mix, a second PCR was run for roughly 6 to 11 cycles. Researchers report that each sample yielded at least 3 million CDR3-containing paired-end reads. TCRdb re-called the 5' RACE reads with MiXCR, one entry per CDR3 protein. The repertoire holds almost 1 million distinct CDR3 sequences, just over 50% seen once, with about a fifth in the top ten. The data are from a study of blood T cells in healthy people across ages. Study summary: T cells yielded about one barcoded beta molecule per two cells through template switching.

V was clipped by 0 bases and J by 0 bases, with 8 bases between them. The CDR3 spans 16 residues. Germline assignment: CDR1 MGHDK and CDR2 SYGVNS. There were healthy Caucasian individuals from Russia, aged about 6 to 100, serving as donors. Investigators took about 9.4 milliliters of peripheral blood from every donor. This sequence originates from a woman aged 55 to 70 in good health. Sequencing used blood. The chain has TRBV25-1 and TRBJ1-4; D call uncertain. The CDR3 loop is CASSEYKAATNEKLFF. CDR3 in DNA: TGTGCCAGCAGTGAATATAAGGCGGCAACTAATGAAAAACTGTTTTTT. Filled out from reference TRBV25-1 and TRBJ1-4, the complete variable domain reads EADIYQTPRYLVIGTGKKITLECSQTMGHDKMYWYQQDPGMELHLIHYSYGVNSTEKGDLSSESTVSRIRTEHFPLTLESARPSHTSQYLCASSEYKAATNEKLFFGSGTQLSVL.